The 8 T cell receptor beta chains below were found in one sample sequenced in a study of blood T cell repertoires in COVID-19. Sequencing was performed with immunoSEQ multiplex PCR; in TCRdb, only in-frame clones are kept and a portion is missing. The data hold a few hundred thousand clones, with about 91% observed a single time. Sequencing used peripheral blood. The receptors originated from a person between 18 and 35 years old with COVID-19, enrolled during active disease.

The chain has TRBV27 and TRBJ1-2; 11 bases are shared with TRBD1. CDR3 size: 18 residues. Germline assignment: CDR1 MNHEY and CDR2 SMNVEV (reference sequence). J lost 4 bases, V lost 2 bases, and 12 bases had no gene match. In nucleotides, the CDR3 is TGTGCCAGCAGTTTACGGCCCGGGACAGGGGGAAAAGGCTATGGCTACACCTTC. This encodes CASSLRPGTGGKGYGYTF.

This clone was found once. The V call is TRBV5-1, the J call TRBJ2-7, with 11 positions matching TRBD2. V shed 3 bases and J 0 bases; nucleotides not matched to a gene: 2. This CDR3 is 15 amino acids long. Germline V gives CDR1 SGHRS, CDR2 YFSETQ. The CDR3 region has the DNA TGCGCCAGCAGCTGGGGGACTAGCGGCTCCTACGAGCAGTACTTC. This sequence encodes CASSWGTSGSYEQYF.

The chain combines TRBV13 with TRBJ1-2; 10 bases align to TRBD1. Germline CDR1 is PRHDT and CDR2 is FYEKMQ (reference sequence). This CDR3 comprises 17 residues. Unmatched junction bases numbered 9, after V lost 3 bases and J lost 2 bases. The chain's CDR3 is CASSFSPGTGENYGYTF. As DNA, the CDR3 is TGTGCCAGCAGCTTTTCCCCCGGGACAGGGGAAAACTATGGCTACACCTTC.

The J gene is TRBJ1-4, the V gene TRBV19; D might be TRBD1 (6 bases). V was shortened by 5 bases and J by 5 bases, with 21 bases between the two germline ends. The CDR3 spans 17 residues. From germline, CDR1 is LNHDA and CDR2 SQIVND (reference sequence). The CDR3 sequence is CASSPNRWTETNEKLFF. CDR3 in DNA: TGTGCCAGTAGTCCCAATCGCTGGACAGAAACAAATGAAAAACTGTTTTTT.

The table lists this clone with a few counts. V is TRBV3-1 (or the pseudogene TRBV3-2) and J is TRBJ2-7, with a weak D call TRBD2 (5 bases). V was cut by 1 base and J by 13 bases, with 14 bases left in between. Germline CDR1 and CDR2: LGHDT and YNNKEL (reference sequence). The CDR3 length is 12 residues. The CDR3 coding sequence is TGTGCCAGCAGCCAAGGGCCGGGGTTTGGCTACTTC. This gives the protein CASSQGPGFGYF.

The rearrangement joins TRBV15 to TRBJ2-7, with TRBD1 identical over 11 bases. The CDR3 is made up of 15 amino acids. The ends lost 0 bases at V and 6 bases at J; junction bases unmatched: 4. Germline lookup yields CDR1 LNHNV and CDR2 YYDKDF (reference sequence). The chain's CDR3 is CATSRDRTGGREQYF. CDR3 in DNA: TGTGCCACCAGCAGAGACCGGACAGGGGGCCGCGAGCAGTACTTC.

The chain joins TRBV3-1 (or the pseudogene TRBV3-2) to TRBJ1-5; D is perhaps TRBD1 (5 bases). The CDR3 spans 16 residues. Trimming stripped 2 bases from V and 3 bases from J, with 14 bases between. Germline V gene lookup returns CDR1 LGHDT and CDR2 YNNKEL (reference sequence). In DNA form, the CDR3 reads TGTGCCAGCAGCCAATCGGACAAAGGGGCCAATCAGCCCCAGCATTTT. Its translation: CASSQSDKGANQPQHF.

The rearrangement uses TRBV5-6 and TRBJ1-6; 10 bases fit TRBD1. CDR3 length equals 14 residues. The J segment lost 9 bases and the V segment lost 0 bases, leaving 0 bases of the junction unmatched. Per the germline V gene, CDR1 is SGHDT and CDR2 is YYEEEE. The CDR3 sequence is CASSLGTGGSPLHF. The CDR3 DNA sequence: TGTGCCAGCAGCTTGGGGACAGGGGGTTCACCCCTCCACTTT.